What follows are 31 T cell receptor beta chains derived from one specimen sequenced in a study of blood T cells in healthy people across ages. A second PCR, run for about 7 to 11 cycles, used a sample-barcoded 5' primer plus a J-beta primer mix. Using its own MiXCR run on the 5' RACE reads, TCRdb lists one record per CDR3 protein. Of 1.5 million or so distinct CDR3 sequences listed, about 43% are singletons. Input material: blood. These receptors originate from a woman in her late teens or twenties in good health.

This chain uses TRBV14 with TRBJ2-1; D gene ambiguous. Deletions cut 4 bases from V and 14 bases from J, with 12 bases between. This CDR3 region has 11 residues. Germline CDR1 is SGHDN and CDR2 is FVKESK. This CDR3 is CASSLKRVKFF. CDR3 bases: TGTGCCAGCAGCCTAAAAAGGGTCAAGTTCTTC.

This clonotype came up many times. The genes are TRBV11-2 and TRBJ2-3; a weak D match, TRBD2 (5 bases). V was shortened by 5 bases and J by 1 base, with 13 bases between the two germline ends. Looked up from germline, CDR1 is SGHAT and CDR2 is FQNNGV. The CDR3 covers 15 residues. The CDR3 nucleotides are TGTGCCAGCAGCCCCGGGCTCGGGGGCACAGATACGCAGTATTTT. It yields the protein CASSPGLGGTDTQYF. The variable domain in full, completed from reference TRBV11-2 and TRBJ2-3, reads EAGVAQSPRYKIIEKRQSVAFWCNPISGHATLYWYQQILGQGPKLLIQFQNNGVVDDSQLPKDRFSAERLKGVDSTLKIQPAKLEDSAVYLCASSPGLGGTDTQYFGPGTRLTVL.

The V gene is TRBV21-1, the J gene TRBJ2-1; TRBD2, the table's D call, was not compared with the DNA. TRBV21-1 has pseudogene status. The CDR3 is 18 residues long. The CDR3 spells CASSLRLAGESPYNEQFF. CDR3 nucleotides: TGTGCCAGCAGCCTCCGACTAGCGGGAGAATCCCCCTACAATGAGCAGTTCTTC.

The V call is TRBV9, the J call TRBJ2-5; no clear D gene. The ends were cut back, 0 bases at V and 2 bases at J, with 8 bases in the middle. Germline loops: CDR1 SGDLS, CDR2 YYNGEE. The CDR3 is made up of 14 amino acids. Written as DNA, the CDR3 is TGTGCCAGCAGCGTAGAAGTAGTACAAGAGACCCAGTACTTC. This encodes CASSVEVVQETQYF.

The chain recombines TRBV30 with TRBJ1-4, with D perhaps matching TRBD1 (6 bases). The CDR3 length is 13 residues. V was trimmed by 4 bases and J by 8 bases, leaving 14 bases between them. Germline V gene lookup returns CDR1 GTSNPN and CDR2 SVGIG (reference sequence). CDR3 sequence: CAWNGGHGEKLFF. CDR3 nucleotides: TGTGCCTGGAACGGGGGGCATGGCGAAAAACTGTTTTTT.

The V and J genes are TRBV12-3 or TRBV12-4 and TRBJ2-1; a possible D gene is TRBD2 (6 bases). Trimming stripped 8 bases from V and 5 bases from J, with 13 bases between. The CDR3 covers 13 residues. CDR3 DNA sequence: TGTGCCAGCGGTTCGGGAGATCACAATGAGCAGTTCTTC. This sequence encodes CASGSGDHNEQFF.

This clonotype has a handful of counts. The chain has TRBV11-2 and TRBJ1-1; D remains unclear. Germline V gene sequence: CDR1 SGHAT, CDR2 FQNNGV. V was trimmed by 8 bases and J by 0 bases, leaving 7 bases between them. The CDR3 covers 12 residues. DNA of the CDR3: TGTGCCAGCGGGCCTCTGAACACTGAAGCTTTCTTT. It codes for CASGPLNTEAFF. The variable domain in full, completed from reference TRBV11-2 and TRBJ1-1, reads EAGVAQSPRYKIIEKRQSVAFWCNPISGHATLYWYQQILGQGPKLLIQFQNNGVVDDSQLPKDRFSAERLKGVDSTLKIQPAKLEDSAVYLCASGPLNTEAFFGQGTRLTVV.

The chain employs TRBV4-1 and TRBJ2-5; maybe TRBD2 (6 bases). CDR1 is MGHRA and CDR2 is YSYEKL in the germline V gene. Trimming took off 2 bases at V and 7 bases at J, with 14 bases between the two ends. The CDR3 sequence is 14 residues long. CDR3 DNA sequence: TGCGCCAGCAGCCAAAGAGAACTGGGGGGGACCCAGTACTTC. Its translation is CASSQRELGGTQYF.

The CDR3 DNA is TGTGCCAGCAGCTTAGCATCTTGGGGCGAAAAGGATACGCAGTATTTT. Protein sequence: CASSLASWGEKDTQYF. The genes are TRBV7-6 and TRBJ2-3; TRBD1 might be the D (5 bases). Trimming pared 0 bases from V and 6 bases from J, leaving 16 bases between. Germline assignment: CDR1 SGHVS and CDR2 FNYEAQ. This CDR3 has 16 amino acids.

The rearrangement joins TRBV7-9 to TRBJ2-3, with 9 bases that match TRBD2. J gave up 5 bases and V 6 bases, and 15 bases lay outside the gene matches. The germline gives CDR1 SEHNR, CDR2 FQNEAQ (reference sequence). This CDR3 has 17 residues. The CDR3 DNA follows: TGTGCCAGCAGACCGACGAGCGGACTAGCGAGGAGAGATACGCAGTATTTT. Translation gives CASRPTSGLARRDTQYF. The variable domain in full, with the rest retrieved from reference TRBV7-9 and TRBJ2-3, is DTGVSQNPRHKITKRGQNVTFRCDPISEHNRLYWYRQTLGQGPEFLTYFQNEAQLEKSRLLSDRFSAERPKGSFSTLEIQRTEQGDSAMYLCASRPTSGLARRDTQYFGPGTRLTVL.

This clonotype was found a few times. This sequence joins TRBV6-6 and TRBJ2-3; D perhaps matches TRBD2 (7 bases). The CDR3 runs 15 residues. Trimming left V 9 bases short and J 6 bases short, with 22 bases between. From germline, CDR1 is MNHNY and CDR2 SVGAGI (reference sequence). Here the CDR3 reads CASAAVAGARDTQYF. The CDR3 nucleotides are TGTGCCAGTGCGGCGGTGGCGGGGGCCCGGGATACGCAGTATTTT.

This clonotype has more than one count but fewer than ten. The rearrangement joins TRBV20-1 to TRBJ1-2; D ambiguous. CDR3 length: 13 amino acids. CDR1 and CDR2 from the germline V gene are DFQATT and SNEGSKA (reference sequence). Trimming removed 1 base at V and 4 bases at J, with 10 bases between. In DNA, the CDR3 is TGCAGTGCTAGAGGATTGACCGGCTATGGCTACACCTTC. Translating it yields CSARGLTGYGYTF.

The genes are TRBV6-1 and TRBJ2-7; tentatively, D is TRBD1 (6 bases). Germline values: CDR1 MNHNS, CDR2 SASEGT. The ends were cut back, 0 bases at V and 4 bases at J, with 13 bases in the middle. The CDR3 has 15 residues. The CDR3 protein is CASSEALRGYYEQYF. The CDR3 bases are TGTGCCAGCAGTGAAGCGCTTAGGGGGTATTACGAGCAGTACTTC.

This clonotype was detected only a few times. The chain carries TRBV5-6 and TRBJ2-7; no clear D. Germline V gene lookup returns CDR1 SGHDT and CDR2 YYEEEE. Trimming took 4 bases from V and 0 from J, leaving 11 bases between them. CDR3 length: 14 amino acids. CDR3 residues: CASSDLDPSYEQYF. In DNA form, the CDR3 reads TGTGCCAGCAGCGACCTAGATCCCTCCTACGAGCAGTACTTC.

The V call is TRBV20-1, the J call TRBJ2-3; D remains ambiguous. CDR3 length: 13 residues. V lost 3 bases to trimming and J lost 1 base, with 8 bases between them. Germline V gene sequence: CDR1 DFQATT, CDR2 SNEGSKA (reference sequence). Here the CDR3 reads CSASIPGTDTQYF. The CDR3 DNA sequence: TGCAGTGCTAGTATCCCAGGCACAGATACGCAGTATTTT.

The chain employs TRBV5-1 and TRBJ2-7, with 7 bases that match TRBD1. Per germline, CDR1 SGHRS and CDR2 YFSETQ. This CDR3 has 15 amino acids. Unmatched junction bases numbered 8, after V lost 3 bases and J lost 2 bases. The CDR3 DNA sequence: TGCGCCAGCAGCTCCGCGACAGGGCGAACCTACGAGCAGTACTTC. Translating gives CASSSATGRTYEQYF. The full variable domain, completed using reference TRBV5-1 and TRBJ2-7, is KAGVTQTPRYLIKTRGQQVTLSCSPISGHRSVSWYQQTPGQGLQFLFEYFSETQRNKGNFPGRFSGRQFSNSRSEMNVSTLELGDSALYLCASSSATGRTYEQYFGPGTRLTVT.

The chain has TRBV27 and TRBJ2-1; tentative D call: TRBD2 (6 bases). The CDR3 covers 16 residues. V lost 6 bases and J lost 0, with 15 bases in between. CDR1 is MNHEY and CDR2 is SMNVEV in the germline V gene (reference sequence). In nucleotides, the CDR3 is TGTGCCAGCAGCCCGACCCCCGGGAGCTCCTACAATGAGCAGTTCTTC. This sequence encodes CASSPTPGSSYNEQFF.

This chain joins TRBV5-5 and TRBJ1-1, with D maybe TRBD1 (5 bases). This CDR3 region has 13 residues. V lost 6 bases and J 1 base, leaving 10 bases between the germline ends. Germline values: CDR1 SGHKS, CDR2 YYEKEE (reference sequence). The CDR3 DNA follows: TGTGCCAGCAAACGGGACCCGAACACTGAAGCTTTCTTT. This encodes CASKRDPNTEAFF.

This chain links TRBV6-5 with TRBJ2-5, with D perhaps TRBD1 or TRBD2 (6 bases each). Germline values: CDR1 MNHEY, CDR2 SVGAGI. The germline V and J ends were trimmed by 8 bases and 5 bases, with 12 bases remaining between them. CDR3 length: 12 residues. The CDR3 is CASDGGDETQYF. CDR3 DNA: TGTGCCAGCGACGGGGGCGACGAGACCCAGTACTTC.

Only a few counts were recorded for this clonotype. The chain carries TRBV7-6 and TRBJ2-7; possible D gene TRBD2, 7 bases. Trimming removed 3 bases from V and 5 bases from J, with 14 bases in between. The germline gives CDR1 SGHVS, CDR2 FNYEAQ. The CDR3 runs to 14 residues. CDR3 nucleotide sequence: TGTGCCAGCAGCTTCGGGGGGCAGCGGGACGAGCAGTACTTC. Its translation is CASSFGGQRDEQYF.

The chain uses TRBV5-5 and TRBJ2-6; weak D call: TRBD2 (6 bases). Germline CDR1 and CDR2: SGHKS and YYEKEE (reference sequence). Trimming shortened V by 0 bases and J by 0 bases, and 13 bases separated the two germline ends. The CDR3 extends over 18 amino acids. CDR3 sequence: CASSLGGGATSGANVLTF. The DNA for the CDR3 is TGTGCCAGCAGCTTGGGCGGCGGGGCCACCTCTGGGGCCAACGTCCTGACTTTC. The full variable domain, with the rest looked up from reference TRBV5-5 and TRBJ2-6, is DAGVTQSPTHLIKTRGQQVTLRCSPISGHKSVSWYQQVLGQGPQFIFQYYEKEERGRGNFPDRFSARQFPNYSSELNVNALLLGDSALYLCASSLGGGATSGANVLTFGAGSRLTVL.

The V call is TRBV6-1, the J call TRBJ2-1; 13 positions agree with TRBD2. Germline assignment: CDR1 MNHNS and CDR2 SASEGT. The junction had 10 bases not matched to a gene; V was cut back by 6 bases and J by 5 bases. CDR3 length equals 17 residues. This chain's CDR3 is CASRQGTGTSGNNEQFF. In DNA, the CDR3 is TGTGCCAGCAGACAGGGGACTGGGACTAGCGGGAACAATGAGCAGTTCTTC.

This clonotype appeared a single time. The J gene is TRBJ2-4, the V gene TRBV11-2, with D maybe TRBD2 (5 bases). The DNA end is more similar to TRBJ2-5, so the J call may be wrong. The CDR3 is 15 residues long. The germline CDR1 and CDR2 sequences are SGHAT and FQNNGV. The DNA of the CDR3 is TGTGCCAGCAGGCCAACTCTACCGGGAATCGAGACCCAGTACTTC. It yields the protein CASRPTLPGIETQYF.

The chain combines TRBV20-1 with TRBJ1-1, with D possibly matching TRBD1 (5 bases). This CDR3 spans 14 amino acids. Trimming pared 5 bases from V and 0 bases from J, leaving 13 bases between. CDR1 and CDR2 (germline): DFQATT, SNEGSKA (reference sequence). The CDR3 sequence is CSASVQALNTEAFF. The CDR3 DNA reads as TGCAGTGCTTCTGTACAGGCCCTGAACACTGAAGCTTTCTTT.

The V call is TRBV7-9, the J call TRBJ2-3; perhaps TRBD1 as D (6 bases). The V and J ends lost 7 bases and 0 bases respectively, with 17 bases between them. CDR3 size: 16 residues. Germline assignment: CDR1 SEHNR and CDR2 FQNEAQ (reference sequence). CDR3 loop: CASNLSVGQSTDTQYF. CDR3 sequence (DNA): TGTGCCAGCAACCTTAGTGTCGGACAGAGCACAGATACGCAGTATTTT.

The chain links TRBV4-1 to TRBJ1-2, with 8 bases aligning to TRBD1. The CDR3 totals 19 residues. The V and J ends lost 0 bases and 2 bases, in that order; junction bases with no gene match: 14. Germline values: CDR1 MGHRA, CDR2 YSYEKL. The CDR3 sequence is CASSQEPFGGQGLNYGYTF. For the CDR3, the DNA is TGCGCCAGCAGCCAAGAACCCTTTGGAGGACAGGGACTCAACTATGGCTACACCTTC.

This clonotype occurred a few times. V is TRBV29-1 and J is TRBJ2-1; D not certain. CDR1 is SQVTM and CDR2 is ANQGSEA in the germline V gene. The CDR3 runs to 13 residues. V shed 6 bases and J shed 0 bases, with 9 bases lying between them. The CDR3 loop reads CSVGLASYNEQFF. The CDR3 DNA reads TGCAGCGTAGGTCTGGCCTCCTACAATGAGCAGTTCTTC.

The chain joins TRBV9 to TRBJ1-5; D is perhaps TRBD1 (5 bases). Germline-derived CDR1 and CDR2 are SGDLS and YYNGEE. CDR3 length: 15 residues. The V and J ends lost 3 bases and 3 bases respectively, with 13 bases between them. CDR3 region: CASSDRGGYNQPQHF. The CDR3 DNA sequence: TGTGCCAGCAGCGATCGGGGGGGGTACAATCAGCCCCAGCATTTT.

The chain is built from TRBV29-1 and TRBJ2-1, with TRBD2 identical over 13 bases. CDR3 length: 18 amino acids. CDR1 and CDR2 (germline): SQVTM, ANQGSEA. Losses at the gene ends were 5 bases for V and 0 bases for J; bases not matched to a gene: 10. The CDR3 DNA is TGCAGCGTTCCCGTGGGACTAGCGGGGTGGAGCTCCTACAATGAGCAGTTCTTC. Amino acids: CSVPVGLAGWSSYNEQFF.

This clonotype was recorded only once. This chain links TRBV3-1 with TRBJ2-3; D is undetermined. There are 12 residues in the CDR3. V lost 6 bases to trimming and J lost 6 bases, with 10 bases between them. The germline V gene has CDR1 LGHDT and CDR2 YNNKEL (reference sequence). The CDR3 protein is CASRARGDTQYF. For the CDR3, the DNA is TGTGCCAGCAGGGCCCGTGGTGATACGCAGTATTTT.

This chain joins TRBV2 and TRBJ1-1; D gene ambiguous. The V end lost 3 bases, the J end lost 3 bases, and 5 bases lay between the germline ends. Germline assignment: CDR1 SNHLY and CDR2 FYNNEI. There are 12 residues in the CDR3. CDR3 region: CASSDPDTEAFF. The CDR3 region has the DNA TGTGCCAGCAGTGATCCGGACACTGAAGCTTTCTTT.